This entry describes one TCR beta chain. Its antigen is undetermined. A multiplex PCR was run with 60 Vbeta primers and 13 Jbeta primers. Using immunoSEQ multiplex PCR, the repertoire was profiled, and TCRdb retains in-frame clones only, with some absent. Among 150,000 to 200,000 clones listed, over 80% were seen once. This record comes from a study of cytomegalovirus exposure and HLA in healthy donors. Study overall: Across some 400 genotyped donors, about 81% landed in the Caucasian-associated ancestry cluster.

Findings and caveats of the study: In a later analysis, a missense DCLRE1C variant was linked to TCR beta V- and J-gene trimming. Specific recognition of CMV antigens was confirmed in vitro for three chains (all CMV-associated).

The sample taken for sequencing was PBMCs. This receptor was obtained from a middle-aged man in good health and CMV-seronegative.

The DNA of the CDR3 is TGCGCCAGCAGCCCGGGACTCCTTACCCCGTCCTACGAGCAGTACTTC. It codes for CASSPGLLTPSYEQYF. The chain uses TRBV4-3 and TRBJ2-7; tentative D call: TRBD2 (6 bases). Germline V gene sequence: CDR1 LGHNA, CDR2 YSLEER. The CDR3 consists of 16 residues. Trimming removed 4 bases from V and 1 base from J, with 17 bases in between.